The rows below give T cell receptor beta chains drawn from one sample of a study of CXCR3-negative and CXCR3-positive naive CD8 T cells. Reanalyzing the 5' RACE reads, TCRdb keeps one entry per CDR3 protein, without DNA. The sample totals about 60,000 distinct CDR3 sequences. Material for sequencing was naive CXCR3+ CD8+ T cells from blood. These receptors originate from a human donor in good health. Some clones in this sample may be carry-over from other donors' samples. Both conserved end residues are part of each CDR3.

j_gene: TRBJ1-2
v_gene: TRBV5-1
CDR3aa: CASSLEASSERGGYGYTF

j_gene: TRBJ1-1
v_gene: TRBV3-1
CDR3aa: CASRPDRNTEAFF

j_gene: TRBJ2-7
v_gene: TRBV28
CDR3aa: CASNPSGPSRGYNHYEQYF

j_gene: TRBJ1-1
v_gene: TRBV6-5
CDR3aa: CASISVGRTEAFF

j_gene: TRBJ2-5
v_gene: TRBV7-9
CDR3aa: CASSLSTGTYQETQYF

j_gene: TRBJ1-4
v_gene: TRBV20-1
CDR3aa: CSGLNRGSGTNEKLFF

j_gene: TRBJ1-6
v_gene: TRBV25-1
CDR3aa: CASSDRDSYNSPLHF

j_gene: TRBJ2-3
v_gene: TRBV29-1
CDR3aa: CSVGASTATSTDTQYF

j_gene: TRBJ1-2
v_gene: TRBV29-1
CDR3aa: CSVDEVGYGYTF

j_gene: TRBJ2-2
v_gene: TRBV29-1
CDR3aa: CSVEAENTGELFF

j_gene: TRBJ2-7
v_gene: TRBV11-2
CDR3aa: CASSKAGVSYEQYF

j_gene: TRBJ2-5
v_gene: TRBV7-3
CDR3aa: CASSLLTTGTGVGETQYF

j_gene: TRBJ2-6
v_gene: TRBV29-1
CDR3aa: CSVVDPPYGANVLTF

j_gene: TRBJ2-7
v_gene: TRBV2
CDR3aa: CATLPGTGVYEQYF

j_gene: TRBJ2-7
v_gene: TRBV4-3
CDR3aa: CASSQDRAGGAYEQYF

j_gene: TRBJ2-7
v_gene: TRBV7-9
CDR3aa: CASSLDAGGFREQYF

j_gene: TRBJ2-1
v_gene: TRBV19
CDR3aa: CASRGQGMHNEQFF

j_gene: TRBJ1-6
v_gene: TRBV28
CDR3aa: CASSIFRGYNSPLHF

j_gene: TRBJ2-7
v_gene: TRBV11-1
CDR3aa: CASTFFTGDSYEQYF

j_gene: TRBJ2-1
v_gene: TRBV6-5
CDR3aa: CASSPTSGGATEQFF

j_gene: TRBJ1-2
v_gene: TRBV6-6
CDR3aa: CASTFSGYTYGYTF

j_gene: TRBJ1-5
v_gene: TRBV27
CDR3aa: CASSLGVGGTQHF

j_gene: TRBJ1-2
v_gene: TRBV29-1
CDR3aa: CSVDLQGYYGYTF

j_gene: TRBJ2-5
v_gene: TRBV6-2/TRBV6-3
CDR3aa: CASSPQVDQETQYF

j_gene: TRBJ1-2
v_gene: TRBV10-1
CDR3aa: CASSESRGQASDGYTF

j_gene: TRBJ2-2
v_gene: TRBV10-3
CDR3aa: CAISGDSIVSGELFF

j_gene: TRBJ2-5
v_gene: TRBV6-5
CDR3aa: CASSYHNQETQYF

j_gene: TRBJ1-1
v_gene: TRBV20-1
CDR3aa: CTGSNSPLGDTEAFF

j_gene: TRBJ2-7
v_gene: TRBV6-5
CDR3aa: CASSLQGSTYEQYF

j_gene: TRBJ2-7
v_gene: TRBV20-1
CDR3aa: CSARVASGAEQYF

j_gene: TRBJ1-2
v_gene: TRBV7-2
CDR3aa: CASSRDTLYGYTF

j_gene: TRBJ2-5
v_gene: TRBV12-3/TRBV12-4
CDR3aa: CASVRGGRRETQYF

j_gene: TRBJ2-7
v_gene: TRBV29-1
CDR3aa: CSATASYEQYF

j_gene: TRBJ2-7
v_gene: TRBV29-1
CDR3aa: CSVVGTGIEQYF

j_gene: TRBJ2-4
v_gene: TRBV4-3
CDR3aa: CASSQDLSSLVVQYF